The 29 T cell receptor beta chains presented below share a single source sample, sequenced in a study of glioma-infiltrating T cells after dendritic cell vaccination. Sequencing used immunoSEQ multiplex PCR; TCRdb keeps in-frame clones, though not all of them. The table records 95,000 or so clones, around 85% of them present only once. Here the sequenced sample was blood, taken before dendritic cell vaccination. The receptor set was obtained from a human donor with glioblastoma.

There are a few counts of this clone. V and J are TRBV10-1 and TRBJ1-1, with D possibly matching TRBD1 (5 bases). Germline values: CDR1 WNHNN, CDR2 SYGVQD (reference sequence). Trimming removed 5 bases at V and 6 bases at J, with 16 bases between. The CDR3 runs to 14 residues. CDR3 in amino acids: CASSSDTWAPEAFF. DNA for the CDR3: TGCGCCAGCAGTTCGGACACATGGGCGCCTGAAGCTTTCTTT.

Comment on this clone: A read error may produce the germline difference seen at one junction end. The chain has TRBV7-7 and TRBJ2-7; tentatively, D is TRBD2 (7 bases). Germline V gene lookup returns CDR1 SSHAT and CDR2 FNYEAQ (reference sequence). There are 15 residues in the CDR3. This chain's CDR3 is CASSLGGETYSEQYF. The CDR3 DNA follows: TGTGCTAGCAGCTTAGGGGGGGAGACCTACTCCGAGCAGTACTTC.

The genes are TRBV27 and TRBJ2-1; 9 bases are shared with TRBD2. The CDR3 contains 18 residues. In germline, CDR1 is MNHEY, CDR2 SMNVEV (reference sequence). J was trimmed by 9 bases and V by 2 bases; bases with no gene match: 17. In DNA, the CDR3 is TGTGCCAGCAGTTTAGGGTGGGGGGCTAGCGGGAATTTGGGTGAGCAGTTCTTC. The encoded protein is CASSLGWGASGNLGEQFF.

The chain is built from TRBV25-1 and TRBJ2-3; possibly TRBD2 for D (5 bases). The germline V gene encodes CDR1 MGHDK and CDR2 SYGVNS. The CDR3 consists of 16 residues. V was shortened by 6 bases and J by 1 base, with 17 bases between the two germline ends. CDR3 sequence: CASSPLGGGGTDTQYF. In DNA form, the CDR3 reads TGTGCCAGCAGCCCCCTTGGAGGTGGCGGCACAGATACGCAGTATTTT.

V gene TRBV7-2 combines with J gene TRBJ1-2, with a weak D call TRBD1 (5 bases). Germline V gene sequence: CDR1 SGHTA, CDR2 FQGNSA. The length of the CDR3 is 14 residues. V shed 5 bases and J shed 5 bases, with 15 bases lying between them. CDR3 loop: CASSLDPGGYGYTF. The CDR3 DNA sequence: TGTGCCAGCAGCCTGGACCCGGGGGGTTATGGCTACACCTTC.

The V gene is TRBV6-1, the J gene TRBJ1-5; the D gene is possibly TRBD1 (6 bases). The CDR3 is 15 amino acids. Trimming removed 6 bases from V and 3 bases from J, with 15 bases in between. The germline gives CDR1 MNHNS, CDR2 SASEGT. The CDR3 spells CASSDNRAPNQPQHF. The CDR3 DNA sequence: TGTGCCAGCAGCGATAACAGGGCACCCAATCAGCCCCAGCATTTT.

This chain joins TRBV5-1 and TRBJ2-2, with 10 nucleotides matching TRBD2. The CDR3 has 14 residues. Germline V gene sequence: CDR1 SGHRS, CDR2 YFSETQ. The V gene end was trimmed by 4 bases and the J gene end by 6 bases; junction bases not matched to a gene: 3. The CDR3 nucleotides are TGCGCCAGCAGCGAACTAGCGGGACCCGGGGAGCTGTTTTTT. It specifies CASSELAGPGELFF.

This sequence joins TRBV7-2 and TRBJ2-1; 11 bases are a match to TRBD2. From germline, CDR1 is SGHTA and CDR2 FQGNSA. V lost 1 base, J lost 1 base, and 3 bases stayed unmatched. The CDR3 runs to 17 residues. The CDR3 loop reads CASSLVRTSGSYNEQFF. In DNA, the CDR3 is TGTGCCAGCAGCTTAGTGAGGACTAGCGGGTCCTACAATGAGCAGTTCTTC. Combining the CDR3 with reference TRBV7-2 and TRBJ2-1 gives the whole variable domain GAGVSQSPSNKVTEKGKDVELRCDPISGHTALYWYRQSLGQGLEFLIYFQGNSAPDKSGLPSDRFSAERTGGSVSTLTIQRTQQEDSAVYLCASSLVRTSGSYNEQFFGPGTRLTVL.

This clone was seen more than once but under ten times. CDR3 sequence: CASSEAGTAGEQYF. As DNA, the CDR3 is TGTGCCAGCAGTGAAGCCGGGACAGCGGGCGAGCAGTACTTC. This chain connects TRBV2 to TRBJ2-7; TRBD1 might be the D (7 bases). The CDR3 length is 14 residues. The ends were cut back, 0 bases at V and 6 bases at J, with 12 bases in the middle. CDR1 is SNHLY, CDR2 FYNNEI, per germline. The full variable domain, completed using reference TRBV2 and TRBJ2-7, is EPEVTQTPSHQVTQMGQEVILRCVPISNHLYFYWYRQILGQKVEFLVSFYNNEISEKSEIFDDQFSVERPDGSNFTLKIRSTKLEDSAMYFCASSEAGTAGEQYFGPGTRLTVT.

This clone has just a few counts. The V call is TRBV7-2, the J call TRBJ2-2; 13 positions match TRBD2. Germline lookup yields CDR1 SGHTA and CDR2 FQGNSA. The CDR3 has 18 residues. V dropped 4 bases and J dropped 4; count of bases not matched to a gene: 9. CDR3: CASSSPGLAGLTTGELFF. CDR3 nucleotide sequence: TGTGCCAGCAGCTCACCGGGACTAGCGGGACTAACCACCGGGGAGCTGTTTTTT.

This clone has just a few counts. The rearrangement uses TRBV15 and TRBJ2-7; 8 bases match TRBD1. CDR3 length: 15 residues. The J segment lost 4 bases and the V segment lost 6 bases, leaving 11 bases of the junction unmatched. The V gene's germline CDR1 is LNHNV and CDR2 YYDKDF (reference sequence). CDR3 region: CATRSGSGGGYEQYF. The CDR3 DNA is TGTGCCACCAGGTCTGGATCAGGGGGCGGGTACGAGCAGTACTTC.

This clone was observed once. The chain carries TRBV27 and TRBJ1-5; unclear D gene. Germline V CDR1 and CDR2: MNHEY, SMNVEV (reference sequence). The V and J ends lost 5 bases and 0 bases respectively, with 11 bases between them. The CDR3 covers 15 residues. CDR3 sequence (DNA): TGTGCCAGCAGTAACTCGGTTTATAGCAATCAGCCCCAGCATTTT. Translation: CASSNSVYSNQPQHF.

V and J are TRBV7-6 and TRBJ1-1; 9 bases map to TRBD1. V was clipped by 2 bases and J by 1 base; unmatched bases: 8. This CDR3 has 17 amino acids. In germline, CDR1 is SGHVS, CDR2 FNYEAQ. The CDR3 region has the DNA TGTGCCAGCAGCTTACACACAACGACAGGGGGGAACACTGAAGCTTTCTTT. Its protein is CASSLHTTTGGNTEAFF.

CDR3 sequence reads: CASSLSLSGSTDTQYF. The CDR3 nucleotides read TGCGCCAGCAGCTTGTCCCTAAGCGGGAGCACAGATACGCAGTATTTT. The chain links TRBV5-1 to TRBJ2-3; TRBD2 might be the D (6 bases). The CDR3 consists of 16 residues. V gave up 1 base and J gave up 0 bases, with 12 bases separating them. Germline assignment: CDR1 SGHRS and CDR2 YFSETQ. Together with reference TRBV5-1 and TRBJ2-3, the CDR3 gives the full variable domain: KAGVTQTPRYLIKTRGQQVTLSCSPISGHRSVSWYQQTPGQGLQFLFEYFSETQRNKGNFPGRFSGRQFSNSRSEMNVSTLELGDSALYLCASSLSLSGSTDTQYFGPGTRLTVL.

This chain joins TRBV4-2 and TRBJ1-2; D is perhaps TRBD1 (6 bases). The length of the CDR3 is 15 residues. Germline V gives CDR1 LGHNA, CDR2 YNFKEQ. V was pared by 1 base and J by 1 base, with 10 bases between. CDR3 amino acids: CASSQATGGNYGYTF. Written as DNA, the CDR3 is TGTGCCAGCAGCCAAGCGACAGGAGGTAACTATGGCTACACCTTC.

The rearrangement links TRBV4-3 to TRBJ2-5; 8 bases are a match to TRBD2. The J call could be wrong; TRBJ2-7 is a better fit for the DNA end. Per germline, CDR1 LGHNA and CDR2 YSLEER. The CDR3 length is 14 residues. DNA of the CDR3: TGCGCCAGCAGCCAAGACGGGAGGGCCTCCGAGCAGTACTTC. Translating it yields CASSQDGRASEQYF.

The chain has TRBV5-1 and TRBJ1-2, with D unresolved. This CDR3 has 14 residues. Germline V CDR1 and CDR2: SGHRS, YFSETQ. V gave up 0 bases and J gave up 4 bases, with 10 bases separating them. CDR3 region: CASSLALSGYGYTF. DNA of the CDR3: TGCGCCAGCAGCTTGGCCCTCAGTGGCTATGGCTACACCTTC.

This chain joins TRBV18 and TRBJ1-1, with unresolved D. Germline values: CDR1 KGHSH, CDR2 LQKENI. The V gene lost 4 bases and the J gene lost 3 bases, with 9 bases spanning the gap. This CDR3 is 13 amino acids long. The CDR3 spells CASSLDFYTEAFF. CDR3 nucleotide sequence: TGTGCCAGCTCACTGGACTTCTACACTGAAGCTTTCTTT.

This clone has more than one count but fewer than ten. The chain links TRBV21-1 to TRBJ2-7; the table calls TRBD1, which could not be checked here. TRBV21-1 is tagged as a pseudogene. The CDR3 length is 16 residues. The CDR3 protein is CASSKGRQGRTYEQYF. DNA of the CDR3: TGTGCCAGCAGCAAAGGCAGACAGGGAAGGACGTACGAGCAGTACTTC.

About this clone itself: At the DNA level, this CDR3 is encoded by other sequences in the same sample as well. V gene TRBV6-5 combines with J gene TRBJ2-7; D is undetermined. This CDR3 contains 13 residues. Germline V CDR1 and CDR2: MNHEY, SVGAGI. Trimming stripped 0 bases from V and 7 bases from J, with 10 bases between. CDR3 nucleotide sequence: TGTGCCAGCAGTTACTCGACTGTGCGTGAGCAGTACTTC. Amino acid sequence: CASSYSTVREQYF.

The chain combines TRBV6-4 with TRBJ2-7, with 8 bases matching TRBD1. Germline-derived CDR1 and CDR2 are MRHNA and SNTAGT. V shed 3 bases and J 5 bases; nucleotides not matched to a gene: 9. The CDR3 loop spans 15 amino acids. In DNA form, the CDR3 reads TGTGCCAGCAGTGAGACAGGGGAAGGTGGGGACGAGCAGTACTTC. Translated: CASSETGEGGDEQYF.

V usage is TRBV6-1 and J usage is TRBJ2-7, with TRBD1 identical over 7 bases. The CDR3 is made up of 13 amino acids. V trimming: 6 bases; J trimming: 2 bases; junction bases outside the gene matches: 4. Germline V gene lookup returns CDR1 MNHNS and CDR2 SASEGT. The CDR3 nucleotides are TGTGCCAGCAGAGGACAGGAAACCTACGAGCAGTACTTC. Protein sequence: CASRGQETYEQYF.

This clone was found many times. The chain is built from TRBV5-6 and TRBJ1-1, with D perhaps matching TRBD1 (5 bases). Per germline, CDR1 SGHDT and CDR2 YYEEEE. This CDR3 is 14 amino acids long. V was shortened by 3 bases and J by 5 bases, with 14 bases between the two germline ends. The CDR3 region has the DNA TGTGCCAGCAGCTGGGACGGGGGTCTGACTGAAGCTTTCTTT. Its protein product is CASSWDGGLTEAFF.

The chain carries TRBV20-1 and TRBJ2-5; D call uncertain. The J call may not be correct, given that the DNA end is closer to TRBJ2-7. Germline lookup yields CDR1 DFQATT and CDR2 SNEGSKA (reference sequence). CDR3 size: 11 residues. The CDR3 coding sequence is TGCAGTGCTGCACCTCTCTACGAGCAGTACTTC. Its protein product is CSAAPLYEQYF.

The J gene is TRBJ1-2, the V gene TRBV15; 9 bases are shared with TRBD1. This CDR3 has 17 amino acids. V lost 0 bases, J lost 2 bases, and 7 bases stayed unmatched. Per the germline V gene, CDR1 is LNHNV and CDR2 is YYDKDF (reference sequence). CDR3 bases: TGTGCCACCAGCAGAGATCGCGCCGGGACAGGGAACTATGGCTACACCTTC. Translation gives CATSRDRAGTGNYGYTF. Full variable domain (remainder filled in from reference TRBV15 and TRBJ1-2): DAMVIQNPRYQVTQFGKPVTLSCSQTLNHNVMYWYQQKSSQAPKLLFHYYDKDFNNEADTPDNFQSRRPNTSFCFLDIRSPGLGDTAMYLCATSRDRAGTGNYGYTFGSGTRLTVV.

In this sample, this clone turned up once. This sequence joins TRBV29-1 and TRBJ2-4, with 8 bases fitting TRBD1. The V gene's germline CDR1 is SQVTM and CDR2 ANQGSEA. The CDR3 is 13 amino acids. J lost 3 bases, V lost 4 bases, and 2 bases had no gene match. The CDR3 here is CSVVQGVKNIQYF. The CDR3, as DNA: TGCAGCGTTGTACAGGGGGTCAAAAACATTCAGTACTTC.

The chain joins TRBV28 to TRBJ1-5; D might be TRBD1 (6 bases). V lost 4 bases to trimming and J lost 2 bases, with 12 bases between them. This CDR3 contains 15 residues. CDR1 is MDHEN, CDR2 SYDVKM, per germline. CDR3 coding DNA: TGTGCCAGCAGTTCACAGGGAACCCGCAATCAGCCCCAGCATTTT. Its translation: CASSSQGTRNQPQHF.

This clone was observed at least ten times. The V call is TRBV4-3, the J call TRBJ1-1, with D possibly being TRBD1 (6 bases). The CDR3 loop spans 17 amino acids. Germline-derived CDR1 and CDR2 are LGHNA and YSLEER. Trimming removed 2 bases from V and 0 bases from J, with 16 bases in between. The CDR3 DNA reads TGCGCCAGCAGCCAAAGCGGGGGGGGCTGGATGAACACTGAAGCTTTCTTT. Its translation is CASSQSGGGWMNTEAFF.

The sample holds a few counts of this clone. The chain joins TRBV25-1 to TRBJ1-4, with a possible D match to TRBD1 (5 bases). The CDR3 contains 15 residues. Germline CDR1 MGHDK, CDR2 SYGVNS. With 4 bases removed from V and 8 bases from J, the gap between germline ends came to 17 bases. The CDR3 DNA is TGTGCCAGCAGTGCAATCCGGATTGGGGGGGAAAAACTGTTTTTT. It encodes CASSAIRIGGEKLFF.